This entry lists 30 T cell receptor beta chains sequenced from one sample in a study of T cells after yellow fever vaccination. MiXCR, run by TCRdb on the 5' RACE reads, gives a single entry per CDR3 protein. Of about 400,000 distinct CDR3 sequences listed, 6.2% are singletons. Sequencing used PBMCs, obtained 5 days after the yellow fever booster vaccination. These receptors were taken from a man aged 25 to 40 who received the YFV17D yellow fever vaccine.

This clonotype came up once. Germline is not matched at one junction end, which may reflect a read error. DNA of the CDR3: TGTGTCAGCAGTCCTATGACGGGACGCACAGATACGCAGTATTTT. Amino acids: CVSSPMTGRTDTQYF. V is TRBV7-6 and J is TRBJ2-3, with D possibly being TRBD1 or TRBD2 (5 bases each). The CDR3 runs to 15 residues. Germline assignment: CDR1 SGHVS and CDR2 FNYEAQ.

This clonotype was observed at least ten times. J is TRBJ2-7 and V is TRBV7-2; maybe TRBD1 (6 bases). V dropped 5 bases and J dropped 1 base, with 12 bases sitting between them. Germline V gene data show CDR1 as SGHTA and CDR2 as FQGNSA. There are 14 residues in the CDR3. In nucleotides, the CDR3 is TGTGCCAGCAGCGTGGGACACCAGTCCTACGAGCAGTACTTC. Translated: CASSVGHQSYEQYF.

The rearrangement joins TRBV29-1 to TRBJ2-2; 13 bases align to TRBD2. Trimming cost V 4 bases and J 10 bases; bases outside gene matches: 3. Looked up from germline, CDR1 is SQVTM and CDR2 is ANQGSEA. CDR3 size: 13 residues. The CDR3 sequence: CSVATSGRMELFF. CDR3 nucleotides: TGCAGCGTTGCGACTAGCGGGAGGATGGAGCTGTTTTTT.

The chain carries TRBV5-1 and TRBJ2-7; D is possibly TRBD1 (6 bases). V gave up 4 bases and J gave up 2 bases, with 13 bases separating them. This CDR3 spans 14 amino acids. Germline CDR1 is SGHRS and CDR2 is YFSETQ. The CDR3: CASSDGTRAYEQYF. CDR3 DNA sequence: TGCGCCAGCAGCGATGGGACACGGGCCTACGAGCAGTACTTC. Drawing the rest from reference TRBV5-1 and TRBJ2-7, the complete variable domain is KAGVTQTPRYLIKTRGQQVTLSCSPISGHRSVSWYQQTPGQGLQFLFEYFSETQRNKGNFPGRFSGRQFSNSRSEMNVSTLELGDSALYLCASSDGTRAYEQYFGPGTRLTVT.

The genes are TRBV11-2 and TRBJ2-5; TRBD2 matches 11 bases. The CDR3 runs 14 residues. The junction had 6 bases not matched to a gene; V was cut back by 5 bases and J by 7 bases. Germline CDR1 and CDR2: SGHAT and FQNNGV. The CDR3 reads CASSGGLAVGTQYF. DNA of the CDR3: TGTGCCAGCAGCGGGGGACTAGCGGTTGGGACCCAGTACTTC.

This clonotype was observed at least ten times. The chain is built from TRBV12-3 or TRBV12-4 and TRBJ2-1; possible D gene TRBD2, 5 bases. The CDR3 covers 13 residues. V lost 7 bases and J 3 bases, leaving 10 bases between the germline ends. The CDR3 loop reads CASNSSNYNEQFF. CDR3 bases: TGTGCCAGCAACTCTAGCAACTACAATGAGCAGTTCTTC.

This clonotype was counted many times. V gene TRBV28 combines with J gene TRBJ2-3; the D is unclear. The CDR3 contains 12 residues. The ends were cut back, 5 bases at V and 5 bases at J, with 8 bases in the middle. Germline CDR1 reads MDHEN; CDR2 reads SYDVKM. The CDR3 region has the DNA TGTGCCAGCAGTCCCCATCGAGATACGCAGTATTTT. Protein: CASSPHRDTQYF.

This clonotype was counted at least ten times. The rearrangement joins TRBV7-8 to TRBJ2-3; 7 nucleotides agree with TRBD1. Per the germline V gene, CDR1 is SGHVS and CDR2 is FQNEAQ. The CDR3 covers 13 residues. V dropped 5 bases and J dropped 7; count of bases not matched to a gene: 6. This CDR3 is CASSIGQDNTQYF. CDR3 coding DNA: TGTGCCAGCAGCATCGGACAGGACAATACGCAGTATTTT.

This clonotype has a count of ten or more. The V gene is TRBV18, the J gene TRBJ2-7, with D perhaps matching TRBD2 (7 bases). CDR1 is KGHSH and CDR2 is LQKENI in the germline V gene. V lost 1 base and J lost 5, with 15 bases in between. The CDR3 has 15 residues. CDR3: CASSPLSGAGDEQYF. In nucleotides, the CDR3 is TGTGCCAGCTCACCACTGTCAGGGGCGGGGGACGAGCAGTACTTC.

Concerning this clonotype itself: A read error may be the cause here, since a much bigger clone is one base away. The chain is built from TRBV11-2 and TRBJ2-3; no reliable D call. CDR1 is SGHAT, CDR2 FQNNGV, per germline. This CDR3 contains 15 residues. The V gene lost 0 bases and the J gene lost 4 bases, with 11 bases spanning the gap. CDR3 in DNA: TGTGCCAGCAGCTTAGACCCTCACCCCTCAGATACGCAGTATTTT. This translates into CASSLDPHPSDTQYF.

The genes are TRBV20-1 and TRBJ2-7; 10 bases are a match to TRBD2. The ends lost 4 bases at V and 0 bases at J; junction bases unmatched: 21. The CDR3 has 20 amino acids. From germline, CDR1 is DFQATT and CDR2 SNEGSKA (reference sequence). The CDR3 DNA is TGCAGTGCTAAGTCGACTTGGAAGGAACTTGGGACTAGCGTCTCCTACGAGCAGTACTTC. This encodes CSAKSTWKELGTSVSYEQYF.

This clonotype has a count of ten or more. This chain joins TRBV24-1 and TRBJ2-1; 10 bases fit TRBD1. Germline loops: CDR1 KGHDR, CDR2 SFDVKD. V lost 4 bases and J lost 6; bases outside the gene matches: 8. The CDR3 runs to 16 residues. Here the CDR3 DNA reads TGTGCCACCAGTGAATTTTCGGGACAGGGGTTCAATGAGCAGTTCTTC. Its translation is CATSEFSGQGFNEQFF.

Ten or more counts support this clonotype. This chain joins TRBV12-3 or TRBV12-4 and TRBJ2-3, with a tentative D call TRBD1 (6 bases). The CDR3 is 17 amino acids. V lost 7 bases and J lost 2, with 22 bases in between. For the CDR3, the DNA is TGTGCCAGCATTTCGGTCAGGGGACCCTTAGACACAGATACGCAGTATTTT. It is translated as CASISVRGPLDTDTQYF.

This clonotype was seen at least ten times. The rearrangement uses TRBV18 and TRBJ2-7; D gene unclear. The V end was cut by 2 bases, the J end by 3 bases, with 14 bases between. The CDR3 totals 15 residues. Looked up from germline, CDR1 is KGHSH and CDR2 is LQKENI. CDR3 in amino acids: CASSPFVGPDYEQYF. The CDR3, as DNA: TGTGCCAGCTCACCATTTGTTGGCCCTGACTACGAGCAGTACTTC.

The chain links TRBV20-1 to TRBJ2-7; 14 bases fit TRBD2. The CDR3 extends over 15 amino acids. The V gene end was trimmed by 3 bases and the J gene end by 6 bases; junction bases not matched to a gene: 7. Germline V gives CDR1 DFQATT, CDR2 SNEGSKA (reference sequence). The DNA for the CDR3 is TGCAGTGCTAGCGGGACTAGCGGGAGTCGTGTCGAGCAGTACTTC. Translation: CSASGTSGSRVEQYF.

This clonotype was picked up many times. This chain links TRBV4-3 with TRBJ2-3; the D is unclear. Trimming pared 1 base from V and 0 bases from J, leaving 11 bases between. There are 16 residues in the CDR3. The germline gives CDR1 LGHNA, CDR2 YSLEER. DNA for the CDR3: TGCGCCAGCAGCCAAGTGGGTGGGCCTAGCACAGATACGCAGTATTTT. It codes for CASSQVGGPSTDTQYF.

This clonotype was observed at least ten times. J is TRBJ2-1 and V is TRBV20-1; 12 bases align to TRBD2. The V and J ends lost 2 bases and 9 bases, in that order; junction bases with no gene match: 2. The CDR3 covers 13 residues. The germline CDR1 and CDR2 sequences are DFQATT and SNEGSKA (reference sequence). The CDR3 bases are TGCAGTGCTAGAAGACTAGCGGGGGCTGAGCAGTTCTTC. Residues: CSARRLAGAEQFF.

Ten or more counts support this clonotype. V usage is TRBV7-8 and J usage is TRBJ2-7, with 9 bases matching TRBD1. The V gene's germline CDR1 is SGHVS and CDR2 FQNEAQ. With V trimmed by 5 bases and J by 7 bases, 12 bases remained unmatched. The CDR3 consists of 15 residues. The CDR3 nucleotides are TGTGCCAGCAGCCCCTGGACAGGGGACGTTGGTGAGCAGTACTTC. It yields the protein CASSPWTGDVGEQYF.

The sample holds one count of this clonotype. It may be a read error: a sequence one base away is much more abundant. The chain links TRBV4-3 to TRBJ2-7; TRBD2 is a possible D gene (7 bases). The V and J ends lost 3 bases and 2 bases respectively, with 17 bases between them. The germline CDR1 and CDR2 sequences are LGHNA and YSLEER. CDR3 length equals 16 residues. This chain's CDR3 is CASSHGSGGGPYEQYF. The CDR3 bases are TGCGCCAGCAGCCATGGATCGGGCGGGGGCCCCTACGAGCAGTACTTC.

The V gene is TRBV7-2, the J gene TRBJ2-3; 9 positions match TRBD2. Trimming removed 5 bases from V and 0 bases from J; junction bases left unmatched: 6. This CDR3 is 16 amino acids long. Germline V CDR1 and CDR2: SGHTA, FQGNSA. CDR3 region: CASSTRLAESTDTQYF. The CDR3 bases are TGTGCCAGCAGCACCCGACTAGCGGAAAGCACAGATACGCAGTATTTT.

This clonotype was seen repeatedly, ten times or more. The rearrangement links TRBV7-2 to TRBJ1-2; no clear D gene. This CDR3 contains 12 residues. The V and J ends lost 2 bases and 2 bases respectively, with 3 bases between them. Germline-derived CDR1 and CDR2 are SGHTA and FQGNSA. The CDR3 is CASSLWNYGYTF. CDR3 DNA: TGTGCCAGCAGCTTATGGAACTATGGCTACACCTTC. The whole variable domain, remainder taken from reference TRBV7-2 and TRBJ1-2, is GAGVSQSPSNKVTEKGKDVELRCDPISGHTALYWYRQSLGQGLEFLIYFQGNSAPDKSGLPSDRFSAERTGGSVSTLTIQRTQQEDSAVYLCASSLWNYGYTFGSGTRLTVV.

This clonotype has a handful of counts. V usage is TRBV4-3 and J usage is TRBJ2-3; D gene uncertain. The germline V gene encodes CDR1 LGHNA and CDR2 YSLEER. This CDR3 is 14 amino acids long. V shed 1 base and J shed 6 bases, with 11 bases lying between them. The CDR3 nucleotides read TGCGCCAGCAGCCAAGCCCTAAACCGGGATACGCAGTATTTT. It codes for CASSQALNRDTQYF.

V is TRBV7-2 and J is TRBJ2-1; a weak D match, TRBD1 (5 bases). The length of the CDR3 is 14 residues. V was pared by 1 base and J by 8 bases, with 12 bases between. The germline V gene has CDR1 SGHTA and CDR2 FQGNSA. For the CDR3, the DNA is TGTGCCAGCAGCTTAGATCCAGGGATGGATGAGCAGTTCTTC. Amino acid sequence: CASSLDPGMDEQFF.

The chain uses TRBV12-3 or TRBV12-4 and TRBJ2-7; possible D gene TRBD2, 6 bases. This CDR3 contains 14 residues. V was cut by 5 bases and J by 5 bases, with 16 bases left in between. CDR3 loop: CASSPSSGVHEQYF. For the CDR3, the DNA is TGTGCCAGCAGTCCCAGCTCGGGGGTCCACGAGCAGTACTTC.

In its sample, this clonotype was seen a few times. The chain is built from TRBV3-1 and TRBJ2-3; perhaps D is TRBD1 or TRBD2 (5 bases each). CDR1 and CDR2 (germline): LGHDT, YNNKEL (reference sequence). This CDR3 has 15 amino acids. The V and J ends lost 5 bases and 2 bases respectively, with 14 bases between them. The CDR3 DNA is TGTGCCAGCAGCTACCGGGGCCTTTCCACAGATACGCAGTATTTT. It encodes CASSYRGLSTDTQYF.

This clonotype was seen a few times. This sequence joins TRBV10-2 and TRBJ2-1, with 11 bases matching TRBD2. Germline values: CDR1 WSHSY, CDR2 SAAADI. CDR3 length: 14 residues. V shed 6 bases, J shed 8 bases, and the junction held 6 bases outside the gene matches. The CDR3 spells CASRLAGERYEQFF. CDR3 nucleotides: TGCGCCAGCAGACTAGCGGGAGAGAGGTATGAGCAGTTCTTC.

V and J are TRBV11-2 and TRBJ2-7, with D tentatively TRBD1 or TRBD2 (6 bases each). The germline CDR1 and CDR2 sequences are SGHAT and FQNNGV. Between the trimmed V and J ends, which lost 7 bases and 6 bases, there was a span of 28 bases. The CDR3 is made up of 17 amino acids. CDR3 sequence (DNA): TGTGCCAGCACCCCCGAAAGGGGGGCGCTTCTAGCTCTCGAGCAGTACTTC. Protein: CASTPERGALLALEQYF.

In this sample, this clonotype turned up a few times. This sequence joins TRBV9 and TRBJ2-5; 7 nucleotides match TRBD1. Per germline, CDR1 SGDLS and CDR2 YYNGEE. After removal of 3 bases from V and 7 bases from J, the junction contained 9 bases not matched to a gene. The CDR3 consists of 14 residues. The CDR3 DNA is TGTGCCAGCAGCGCGACAGGGAGTAAATTGACCCAGTACTTC. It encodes CASSATGSKLTQYF.

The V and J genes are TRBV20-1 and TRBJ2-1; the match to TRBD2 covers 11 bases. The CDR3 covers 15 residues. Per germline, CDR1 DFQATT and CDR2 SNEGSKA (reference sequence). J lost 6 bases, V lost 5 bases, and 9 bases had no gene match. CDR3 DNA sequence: TGCAGTGCTTACGGGCTTAGCGGGAGGGCCAATGAGCAGTTCTTC. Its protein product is CSAYGLSGRANEQFF.

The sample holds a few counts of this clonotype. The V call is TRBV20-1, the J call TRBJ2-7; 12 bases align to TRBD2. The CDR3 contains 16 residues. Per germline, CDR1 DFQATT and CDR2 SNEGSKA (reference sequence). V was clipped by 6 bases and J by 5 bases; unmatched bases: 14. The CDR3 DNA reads TGCAGTGCAACCGGGACTAGCGGGCAAAGTAGGGACGAGCAGTACTTC. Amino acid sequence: CSATGTSGQSRDEQYF.